The sample holds one count of the clone carrying this T cell receptor (beta chain). The sample comes from a study of blood T cell repertoires in COVID-19. In the study overall: From the United States, Italy and Spain came samples of acute and convalescent COVID-19.

This CDR3 is built from 13 residues. Germline V gives CDR1 SNHLY, CDR2 FYNNEI. V was cut by 7 bases and J by 1 base, with 10 bases left in between. Per the authors' pipeline: Amplification from reference gene primers served as the basis for estimated nucleated cell counts. TCRdb keeps only in-frame clones here, not all; method: immunoSEQ multiplex PCR. The D gene and trimming were derived from the DNA, and the V and J assignments and clone size from that table. The sample has 200,000 to 250,000 clones, less than 90% seen once. This clonotype was sampled from a woman between 40 and 50 years old who had recovered from COVID-19. The genes are TRBV2 and TRBJ1-1, with D unclear. Sequencing used PBMCs or T cells enriched from blood (not recorded which). This chain's CDR3 is CASTIHWNTEAFF. The CDR3 DNA is TGTGCCAGCACGATACATTGGAACACTGAAGCTTTCTTT.